The 7 T cell receptor beta chains in this list originate from one sample, sequenced in a study of blood T cell repertoires in COVID-19. Measured with immunoSEQ multiplex PCR; TCRdb has only the in-frame clones, and not every one. Of tens of thousands of clones in the sample, around 90% were seen once. The sample taken for sequencing was peripheral blood. These receptors all stem from a woman of 80 years or more with acute or convalescent COVID-19.

This clone occurred a few times. The rearrangement uses TRBV27 and TRBJ1-2; maybe TRBD1 (6 bases). This CDR3 is 15 amino acids long. V lost 4 bases to trimming and J lost 2 bases, with 14 bases between them. The germline V gene encodes CDR1 MNHEY and CDR2 SMNVEV (reference sequence). In nucleotides, the CDR3 is TGTGCCAGCAGTTCACACAGGGAAAGGAACTATGGCTACACCTTC. Protein: CASSSHRERNYGYTF.

This rearrangement joins TRBV6-1 to TRBJ2-5; the D gene is possibly TRBD2 (7 bases). This CDR3 spans 15 amino acids. CDR1 is MNHNS and CDR2 is SASEGT in the germline V gene. The V end was cut by 0 bases, the J end by 5 bases, with 13 bases between. The CDR3 sequence: CASSEAGGPAETQYF. CDR3 sequence (DNA): TGTGCCAGCAGTGAAGCGGGGGGGCCCGCGGAGACCCAGTACTTC.

The CDR3 region is CSVGTGLHGYTF. CDR3 nucleotide sequence: TGCAGCGTAGGGACAGGGTTGCATGGCTACACCTTC. The chain recombines TRBV29-1 with TRBJ1-2; 9 bases map to TRBD1. CDR3 length: 12 residues. V gave up 6 bases and J gave up 6 bases; unmatched junction bases: 5. Looked up from germline, CDR1 is SQVTM and CDR2 is ANQGSEA.

The chain carries TRBV3-1 (or the pseudogene TRBV3-2) and TRBJ1-4; TRBD1 aligns across 8 bases. Germline V gives CDR1 LGHDT, CDR2 YNNKEL (reference sequence). The CDR3 spans 13 residues. With V trimmed by 5 bases and J by 7 bases, 3 bases remained unmatched. CDR3 region: CASSDRGSEKLFF. CDR3 bases: TGTGCCAGCAGCGACAGGGGAAGTGAAAAACTGTTTTTT.

The chain links TRBV15 to TRBJ2-7; 7 bases are a match to TRBD1. Germline V gene data show CDR1 as LNHNV and CDR2 as YYDKDF (reference sequence). The CDR3 has 15 amino acids. Trimming removed 1 base from V and 2 bases from J; junction bases left unmatched: 5. The CDR3 nucleotides are TGTGCCACCAGCAGAGTCGAGACAGGGACCTACGAGCAGTACTTC. Protein: CATSRVETGTYEQYF. Combining the CDR3 with reference TRBV15 and TRBJ2-7 gives the whole variable domain DAMVIQNPRYQVTQFGKPVTLSCSQTLNHNVMYWYQQKSSQAPKLLFHYYDKDFNNEADTPDNFQSRRPNTSFCFLDIRSPGLGDTAMYLCATSRVETGTYEQYFGPGTRLTVT.

The chain joins TRBV5-1 to TRBJ1-1; 9 nucleotides match TRBD1. Unmatched junction bases numbered 4, after V lost 0 bases and J lost 1 base. Looked up from germline, CDR1 is SGHRS and CDR2 is YFSETQ. There are 16 residues in the CDR3. CDR3 sequence reads: CASSLDRGQGNTEAFF. Written as DNA, the CDR3 is TGCGCCAGCAGCTTGGACAGGGGGCAGGGGAACACTGAAGCTTTCTTT.

The chain links TRBV5-4 to TRBJ2-1; a weak D match, TRBD2 (5 bases). Germline V CDR1 and CDR2: SGHNT, YYREEE (reference sequence). The CDR3 extends over 16 amino acids. V was shortened by 1 base and J by 0 bases, with 11 bases between the two germline ends. CDR3 sequence reads: CASSLSFGSSYNEQFF. The CDR3 DNA reads TGTGCCAGCAGCTTGTCTTTTGGGAGCTCCTACAATGAGCAGTTCTTC.